This TCR beta chain is from a study of radiotherapy plus CTLA-4 blockade in lung cancer. Study context: Disease control was achieved by around 33% of patients, and objective responses by less than 20%.

Profiled with immunoSEQ multiplex PCR; TCRdb holds only in-frame clones, not every one. This table holds tens of thousands of clones, around 86% found once. Germline lookup yields CDR1 SGHRS and CDR2 YFSETQ. The ends were cut back, 5 bases at V and 4 bases at J, with 20 bases in the middle. CDR3 length: 16 amino acids. Study-wide results and caveats: Blood TCR clones of tumor origin expanded after radiotherapy plus ipilimumab. The best prediction of response reportedly came from early blood T cell clone dynamics, with interferon-beta.

Concerning this clone: Its antigen is not identified.

Chemo-refractory metastatic non-small-cell lung cancer patients received focal radiation with ipilimumab CTLA-4 blockade. This sequence joins TRBV5-1 and TRBJ2-3, with a possible D match to TRBD2 (7 bases). The clonotype comes from a human donor with non-small cell lung cancer that progressed on radiotherapy plus ipilimumab. The sequences come from peripheral blood, collected from a patient treated with radiotherapy plus ipilimumab. CDR3 DNA sequence: TGCGCCAGCAGTCGGCTGGGTGGGGGGGCCGCAGATACGCAGTATTTT. This translates into CASSRLGGGAADTQYF.